This T cell receptor beta chain emerged from a study of cytomegalovirus exposure and HLA in healthy donors. Study overall: The roughly 670 first-cohort repertoires shared a platform with the 130 or so validation repertoires, as reported in a later analysis.

V lost 4 bases to trimming and J lost 9 bases, with 17 bases between them. CDR3 length: 14 residues. In germline, CDR1 is SGHDT, CDR2 YYEEEE. Produced via immunoSEQ multiplex PCR; TCRdb's table is partial and in-frame only. This sample has approximately 270,000 clones, with nearly 90% found just once. In its sample, this clone was seen once. Antigen unknown. General study results and limits: Specific recognition of CMV antigens was confirmed in vitro for three chains (all CMV-associated). In the 90 to 150 validation repertoires, just under 95% of cluster scores exceeded 0, per a later analysis. Associated with cytomegalovirus, according to the listing, were 150 to 200 TCR beta chains.

The receptor comes from a woman under 30 in good health and CMV-seronegative. The sequenced material came from PBMCs. The chain couples TRBV5-6 to TRBJ1-5; TRBD1 is a possible D gene (5 bases). The CDR3 DNA is TGTGCCAGCAGCGTGCGGGGGGGGTCTCGGCCCCAGCATTTT. Translation gives CASSVRGGSRPQHF.